Reported below is one T cell receptor (beta chain). The sample belongs to a study of blood T cell repertoires in COVID-19. Looking at the study overall: Sources were T cells, B-cell-depleted T cells, or PBMCs; the material itself was cDNA or gDNA.

V lost 2 bases to trimming and J lost 4 bases; unmatched junction nucleotides: 10. Germline V lookup: CDR1 ENHRY, CDR2 SYGVKD. This CDR3 comprises 16 residues. Original methodology: Researchers report that nucleated cell counts were estimated from reference gene primer amplification. The repertoire was sequenced with immunoSEQ multiplex PCR; TCRdb's copy has only in-frame clones and lacks some. V and J calls and clone size follow that table, whereas D and trimming were derived from the DNA. The table has about 260,000 clones, around 87% seen once; the top ten hold 2.2%. The chain uses TRBV10-3 and TRBJ1-2; 7 positions agree with TRBD1. The specimen was peripheral blood. This receptor was identified in a woman aged 50 to 60 who had recovered from COVID-19. The CDR3 DNA reads as TGTGCCATCAGTGAGCCACACAGGGGCCGAATCTATGGCTACACCTTC. It codes for CAISEPHRGRIYGYTF.